The present entry profiles one T cell receptor beta chain with its context. Its recognized antigen is unknown. No base quality information exists; no much larger clone differs at one position. TCR CDR3 regions were amplified from genomic DNA by multiplex PCR using the deep immunoSEQ assay. For each cell subset, the extracted genomic DNA was distributed evenly across all wells of several immunoSEQ 96-well plates, and each plate served as one replicate. For unsorted PBMC, approximately 310 ng genomic DNA, equal to approximately 30,000 T cell genomes, was loaded into each replicate PCR. Ten immunoSEQ deep assay plates were used to sequence unsorted PBMC genomic DNA. Purified libraries were quantified with a Qubit 3.0 fluorometer, sized on a Bioanalyzer 2100, and re-quantified with the KAPA Library Quantification kit. A separate single-read 150-cycle Illumina NextSeq 550 flow cell was used to sequence each immunoSEQ 96-well plate. On the study's bioinformatics: The immunoSEQ output contained only junctional sequences without quality scores, so filtering could not match that applied to full-length reads. To assign V/J genes and CDR3, sequences were annotated against IMGT germline references using PyIR, a Python wrapper for IgBLAST v1.9. Reads were filtered out if the reads had weak V/J assignments (E-value above 1e-6), no CDR3, stop codons, out-of-frame junctions, or ambiguous translated residues. V3J clonotypes were defined as sequences sharing the same inferred V gene, J gene, and CDR3 amino acid sequence. Percentage overlap between repertoires was calculated by dividing the number of shared unique clonotypes by the size of the smaller repertoire. Richness of each repertoire was evaluated using RTK rarefaction, the Chao1 estimator, and Recon v2.1 estimates of unobserved clonotypes. The source is immuneACCESS, and TCRdb retained only in-frame sequences with V and J called. Part of the clones is not carried over; for the studies checked, unresolved V genes explain less than half of this, and the remainder is unexplained. V, J and clone size are taken as reported in that table, and D and trimming were inferred from the DNA itself. This sample comprises about 490,000 clones, roughly four fifths of them detected only once. The ten most abundant clones make up about an eighth of the sample.

Per the germline V gene (reference sequence), SEHNR is the CDR1 and FQNEAQ is the CDR2. V was cut back by 1 base and J by 4 bases, leaving a gap of 10 bases between them. The CDR3 measures 14 amino acids from cysteine to phenylalanine. Only the CDR3 DNA stays, 42 bases, in frame from base 1. The sample originates from a study of shared clonotypes between healthy human individuals (dated by TCRdb to about 2020). Some background on the complete study: The cohort included three men and a couple of women between 18 and 49 years of age. Each donor's leukapheresis produced roughly between roughly 0.9 and 9 billion PBMCs. To estimate repertoire size and how much clonotypes are shared between individuals, the study performed deep sequencing of blood TCR repertoires from roughly five healthy adults. Different laboratories and diverse techniques were used to prepare libraries and sequence TCR repertoires, to increase sequencing depth and limit assay-specific biases. Results and caveats for the whole study, not just this receptor: Based on pairwise subsampling, the degree of clonotype sharing among donors was expected to be affected by sequencing depth. Sampling was limited to blood, and TCR repertoires in tissue likely differ from TCR repertoires in blood. The small number of donors limited the genetic and exposure-history diversity represented.

Donors were healthy HIV-negative adults with no recently reported acute infections or vaccinations. Every donor was a Caucasian adult living in Nashville, Tennessee, USA. For unsorted samples, tens of millions of PBMCs were counted, and genomic DNA was extracted using the QIAamp DNA Blood Mini kit. Blood was obtained by leukapheresis, after which PBMCs were separated by Ficoll-Histopaque density gradient centrifugation and cryopreserved in liquid nitrogen vapor phase. Recombination joined TRBV7-9 with TRBJ1-2, with the identity of the D gene unclear. The receptor's source is a middle-aged woman in good health. Some clones in this sample may be carry-over from other donors' samples. Sequencing used PBMCs. The nucleotide sequence reads as follows: TGTGCCAGCAGCTTAGATAGTAACAGCTATGGCTACACCTTC. Translated, it gives CASSLDSNSYGYTF. Joined to the reference TRBV7-9 and TRBJ1-2 proteins, this CDR3 gives the full variable domain: DTGVSQNPRHKITKRGQNVTFRCDPISEHNRLYWYRQTLGQGPEFLTYFQNEAQLEKSRLLSDRFSAERPKGSFSTLEIQRTEQGDSAMYLCASSLDSNSYGYTFGSGTRLTVV.